The entry that follows covers one TCR beta chain sequence. Its antigen is as yet unknown. Data came from immunoSEQ multiplex PCR; TCRdb stores just in-frame clones and leaves some out. Here the sample spans 150,000 to 200,000 clones, less than 90% being singletons. This sample was taken from a study of lymphopenia after photon versus proton radiotherapy. Regarding the study as a whole: Better survival with proton therapy was suggested as possible, not demonstrated. Under photons, naive T cells and diversity fell while effector/memory populations rose. Larger post-nadir TCR diversity loss correlated inversely with survival in deceased patients.

The CDR3 extends over 13 amino acids. Per the germline V gene, CDR1 is SEHNR and CDR2 is FQNEAQ (reference sequence). Trimming removed 7 bases from V and 5 bases from J, with 14 bases in between. The sample in question was peripheral blood, obtained from a patient treated with photon-based radiotherapy. The source is a man in his fifties or sixties with gastric cancer. This chain links TRBV7-9 with TRBJ1-2; no firm D call. The CDR3 loop is CASNTESGYGYTF. The DNA of the CDR3 is TGTGCCAGCAACACAGAGAGCGGGTATGGCTACACCTTC.